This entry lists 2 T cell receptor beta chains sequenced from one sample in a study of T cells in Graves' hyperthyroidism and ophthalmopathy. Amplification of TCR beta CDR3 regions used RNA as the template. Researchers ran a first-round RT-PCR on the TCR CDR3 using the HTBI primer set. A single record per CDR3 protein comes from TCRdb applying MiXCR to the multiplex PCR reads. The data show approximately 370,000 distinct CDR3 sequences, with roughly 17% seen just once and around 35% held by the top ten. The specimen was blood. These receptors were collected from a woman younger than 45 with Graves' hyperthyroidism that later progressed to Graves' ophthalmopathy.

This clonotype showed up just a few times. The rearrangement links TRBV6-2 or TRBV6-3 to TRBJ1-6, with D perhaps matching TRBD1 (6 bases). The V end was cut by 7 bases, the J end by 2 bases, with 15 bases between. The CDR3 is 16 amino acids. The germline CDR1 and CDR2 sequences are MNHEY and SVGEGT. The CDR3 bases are TGTGCCAGCACCCTCCCAGGGGCCCCCTATAATTCACCCCTCCACTTT. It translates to CASTLPGAPYNSPLHF.

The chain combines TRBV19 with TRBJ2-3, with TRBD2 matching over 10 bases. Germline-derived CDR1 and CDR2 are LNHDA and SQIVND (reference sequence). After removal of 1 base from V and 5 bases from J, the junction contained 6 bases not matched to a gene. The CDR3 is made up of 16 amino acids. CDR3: CASSIVSGRAEDTQYF. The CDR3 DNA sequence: TGTGCCAGTAGTATAGTCAGCGGGAGGGCCGAAGATACGCAGTATTTT.